This T cell receptor (beta chain) appears in the sequencing data of a study of cytomegalovirus exposure and HLA in healthy donors (dated by TCRdb to 2016 to 2017). In terms of the full investigation: An earlier analysis of about 530 of the donors reported roughly 300 Gb of sequence data and 95 million to 120 million unique TCR beta sequences obtained from roughly 180 million T cells. About 280 gigabases of sequencing data and 75 million to 85 million unique TCR sequences made up an early release that covered several hundred HLA-typed donors. Of the 300 to 500 genotyped donors, roughly 76% were placed in the genetic ancestry cluster associated with self-reported Caucasian donors. The study aimed to test whether signatures of past pathogen exposure could be identified by cataloging public T cell receptors. Using immunosequencing, the study profiled T cell repertoires from roughly 650 subjects and related those repertoires to cytomegalovirus serostatus. Besides the first cohort of hundreds of subjects, a separate validation cohort made up of roughly 120 different subjects was used. To predict cytomegalovirus infection status, the study brought together high-throughput TCR immunosequencing, statistical association of individual TCRs with disease status, and machine learning. A later analysis re-examined previously published TCR beta repertoires from just over 650 donors and added high-resolution HLA genotyping to investigate patterns of TCR occurrence. Rather than drawing on any new phenotypic data, the later analysis identified candidate immune exposures from TCR beta sequences and the way those sequences occurred across donors. An earlier analysis of around 580 of the donors used high-throughput TCR beta sequencing to judge whether each TCR beta V gene segment behaved as functional or pseudogenic. Donor age, sex, ethnicity and CMV serostatus were collected together with the repertoire data. A later genetic analysis used genome-wide SNP genotypes for about three fifths of the 666 donors, treating that subset as a discovery cohort. All discovery cohort repertoires had been generated using a single sequencing platform. Class I and class II HLA loci were covered by the typing at four-digit resolution. The number of donors typed differed by locus, with roughly 629-640 for A, B, C, DRB1 and DQB1, about 500 for DQA1, over 600 for DPA1, and 450 to 480 for DPB1. Because of strong linkage in the cohort, a handful of DR-DQ haplotypes were treated as single units for association and clustering. On average, around 240,000 unique TCR beta nucleotide sequences were sequenced per donor among more than 350 genotyped donors of the cohort, with roughly a sixth of those sequences being non-productive.

The cohort consisted of 650 to 850 healthy bone marrow donors. At the time of sampling, all cohort members were nominally healthy, though unrecorded immune exposures were likely present. The donor was CMV seropositive and belonged to the group of 250 to 300 seropositive cohort members. Each donor provided a peripheral blood sample, and peripheral blood mononuclear cells were used for TCR beta sequencing. The Qiagen DNeasy Blood Extraction Kit was used to extract genomic DNA from the blood cell samples. Library preparation was by the immunoSEQ multiplex PCR assay. The multiplex PCR relied on a mix of 60 forward primers for TCR Vbeta segments and 13 reverse primers for TCR Jbeta segments. Amplification of the CDR3 region of rearranged TCR beta genes was performed with a multiplex PCR assay on genomic DNA. The amplified TCR beta libraries were sequenced on the Illumina HiSeq System as 87-base-pair reads. The study's processing was this. Across the 500 to 850 repertoires, a later analysis counted tens of millions of unique TCR beta chains, 9 million to 14 million of which were shared by at least two donors. Raw reads were error-corrected and collapsed into unique sequences by a nearest-neighbor algorithm in which closely related sequences were merged to remove PCR and sequencing errors. CDR3 sequences were aligned to IMGT reference sequences to assign V, D and J gene segments. Each retained sequence needed at least a six-nucleotide match to both a V gene segment and a J gene segment. A rearrangement was called productive if the CDR3 had no stop codons and remained in frame with V and J, and every other rearrangement was called non-productive. Following IMGT convention, CDR3 was defined as the stretch from the second conserved V-encoded cysteine up to the conserved J-encoded phenylalanine. In an earlier analysis of roughly 610 of the donors, sequences lacking an unambiguous match to a single V gene segment were excluded. An earlier analysis of 500 to 700 of the donors classified V segments as functional when productive rearrangements were above 56.7% and as segregating when the standard deviation between donors was above 5%. A statistical classification framework was developed to diagnose cytomegalovirus status using the catalog of TCR beta chain sequences. V and J gene assignment, in a later analysis, came from comparing TCR nucleotide sequences with IMGT/GENE-DB human TR gene sequences. The TCRdist pipeline was used in a later analysis to assign CDR3 sequences and most-parsimonious VDJ recombination scenarios. In a later analysis, every TCR beta chain was defined by the combination of its CDR3 amino acid sequence and its V-gene family, and reads without a unique V-gene family were dropped. A later analysis removed roughly 590 highly shared, low-generation-probability nucleotide sequences to deal with suspected cross-contamination and a sequencing artifact. In a later analysis, a clonal expansion index was calculated for each public chain from normalized within-repertoire ranks of inferred template counts. In a later analysis, generation probabilities were computed with a VDJ recombination model fitted to out-of-frame rearrangements, and the resulting probabilities were checked against IGoR. Hypergeometric tests were used in a later analysis to score TCR-TCR, TCR-HLA and TCR-CMV co-occurrence, with a repertoire-size bias correction applied to the TCR pairs. False discovery rates were estimated in a later analysis by permuting HLA or CMV assignments 20 times. In a later analysis, co-occurring TCRs were grouped using DBSCAN, and TCRdist sequence similarity was added for clustering within HLA-allele-positive subsets. For co-occurrence clustering, repertoires with fewer than 30,000 or more than 120,000 public chains were excluded, along with a handful of repertoires with anomalous nucleotide sharing. The clones in this table, taken by TCRdb from immuneACCESS, are in-frame only. Not every clone is retained; where verified, under half of the shortfall comes from an unresolved V gene, and the cause of the rest is unknown. V, J and clone size are taken as reported in that table, and D and trimming were inferred from the DNA itself. In all, the sample holds approximately 110,000 clones, and roughly 82% of those were seen once. The top ten hold around 13% of the sample.

On the study overall, not on this receptor specifically: In a later analysis, the rate of TCR association differed among HLA loci, with DRB1 alleles having the most associated TCRs and HLA-C alleles having the fewest. According to a later analysis, most CMV-associated TCR beta chains appeared to be HLA-restricted, and the HLA associations seemed to be driven largely by CMV exposure. V-gene and J-gene trimming of TCR beta chains was associated with a missense DCLRE1C variant in a later genetic analysis, and the association was replicated in an independent cohort. In vitro tests confirmed that a few of the cytomegalovirus-associated TCR beta chains recognize cytomegalovirus antigens. Specific HLA alleles were associated with 15,000 to 20,000 TCR beta sequences at a false discovery rate of 0.05 in a later analysis. In a later analysis, HLA-associated TCR beta chains showed more clonal expansion and lower generation probabilities than non-associated chains that were equally common. Several of the top co-occurrence clusters appeared to be linked to parvovirus B19, influenza, CMV and Epstein-Barr virus, according to a later analysis. Some IMGT-functional V segments, including TRBV6-2 and TRBV6-3, could not be distinguished by the 87-base-pair reads and were therefore excluded. When HLA alleles, especially DR and DQ, strongly co-occurred, TCR associations were difficult to assign to individual alleles. Presence/absence analyses assumed roughly uniform sequencing depth across donors, an assumption that may not hold. Because counts were too low, roughly 16 rarely observed V segments, including chromosome 9 orphons, were excluded from the earlier analysis of 587 of the donors. CMV serostatus was the only immune exposure information available for the cohort. The cohort was sequenced for TCR beta chains only, and without alpha or paired-chain data the features that could be detected were limited. A group of highly shared sequence variants was considered likely to be a technical artifact of the sequencing pipeline. Most TCR sequences were observed very rarely across donors, whereas some public TCRs were present in many individuals. A further reported finding was that TCR beta sequences accurately predicted the HLA-A and HLA-B alleles for most subjects in the first cohort. In a later genetic analysis, fewer N-insertions in productive TCRs were reported among donors in an Asian-associated ancestry cluster than the approximately 710-donor mean. Cytomegalovirus status was reported to be diagnosed by the classifier with high specificity and sensitivity in both the original and validation cohorts. Broadly in line with IMGT annotations, most TCR beta V segments showed up in productive rearrangements about 87% or about 30% of the time in an earlier analysis of a few hundred of the donors. The authors suggested that the approach could potentially be extended to other disease states and immunological phenotypes. Because some donors lacked HLA typing at each locus, the association tests relied only on the typed subset. Correlated functional status among segregating V segments might be attributable to linkage disequilibrium, but an unknown experimental factor could not be ruled out. The study listed approximately 150 TCR beta chains as associated with cytomegalovirus.

CDR1 and CDR2, per the germline V gene (reference sequence), are SEHNR and FQNEAQ. Measured from the cysteine to the phenylalanine, the CDR3 is 12 residues long. CDR3 DNA only is kept here, 36 bases in frame from base 1. Trimming accounts for 4 bases at V and 10 bases at J, while the number of junction bases matched to no gene is 3. Of note for this clone: Its antigen specificity is not known. No qualities accompany the bases; no much larger clone lies one base away.

The rearranged segments are TRBV7-9 and TRBJ2-1, with 8 bases matching TRBD1. This TCR derives from a woman aged 40 to 49 in good health and CMV-seropositive. Specimen: PBMCs. The nucleotides are TGTGCCAGCAGCTCTGGACAGGGAGAGCAGTTCTTC. Translated, this gives CASSSGQGEQFF.